What follows are 20 T cell receptor beta chains derived from one specimen sequenced in a study of identical twins. In TCRdb, the 5' RACE reads were re-called with MiXCR into one record per CDR3 protein. The sample consists of roughly 630,000 distinct CDR3 sequences, around 7.4% of them appearing once. The same data also went into a second study, on yellow fever vaccine responses in identical twins.

Input material: PBMCs. The receptors were sampled from a woman aged 18-30 years in good health.

This clonotype was seen a handful of times. This chain links TRBV12-3 or TRBV12-4 with TRBJ1-1, with TRBD1 matching over 8 bases. CDR3 length: 14 amino acids. After removal of 6 bases from V and 11 bases from J, the junction contained 14 bases not matched to a gene. CDR3 coding DNA: TGTGCCAGCAGCAATGGGGACAGGTTAAGTCACGCTTTCTTT. Protein product: CASSNGDRLSHAFF.

The chain employs TRBV18 and TRBJ1-1, with 11 bases aligning to TRBD1. The length of the CDR3 is 17 residues. The J segment lost 0 bases and the V segment lost 4 bases, leaving 7 bases of the junction unmatched. Germline V gene sequence: CDR1 KGHSH, CDR2 LQKENI. CDR3 bases: TGTGCCAGCTCACTACAAGGACAGGGGGCATTGAACACTGAAGCTTTCTTT. Residues: CASSLQGQGALNTEAFF. Supplemented by reference TRBV18 and TRBJ1-1, the full variable domain reads NAGVMQNPRHLVRRRGQEARLRCSPMKGHSHVYWYRQLPEEGLKFMVYLQKENIIDESGMPKERFSAEFPKEGPSILRIQQVVRGDSAAYFCASSLQGQGALNTEAFFGQGTRLTVV.

In its sample, this clonotype was seen many times. The chain is built from TRBV20-1 and TRBJ1-1, with D uncertain. CDR3 size: 14 residues. Germline lookup yields CDR1 DFQATT and CDR2 SNEGSKA (reference sequence). The germline V and J ends were trimmed by 3 bases and 1 base, with 12 bases remaining between them. In nucleotides, the CDR3 is TGCAGTGCTAGGGTAGATATGCGGAACACTGAAGCTTTCTTT. This sequence encodes CSARVDMRNTEAFF.

A remark on this clonotype: This may come from a read error, since a much larger clone is one base off. The chain uses TRBV12-3 or TRBV12-4 and TRBJ2-2; 7 bases agree with TRBD2. This CDR3 is 17 amino acids long. The V segment lost 5 bases and the J segment 8 bases; nucleotides outside the gene matches: 17. CDR3 nucleotides: TGTGCCAGCAGTCTTCAGACTAGCAAGACGAAAAGGGGGGAGCTGTTTTTT. Protein sequence: CASSLQTSKTKRGELFF.

This clonotype has a count of ten or more. The rearrangement joins TRBV24-1 to TRBJ2-1; a weak D match, TRBD2 (6 bases). The CDR3 covers 13 residues. With 9 bases removed from V and 8 bases from J, the gap between germline ends came to 16 bases. From germline, CDR1 is KGHDR and CDR2 SFDVKD. CDR3 protein: CATGFPGVDEQFF. The CDR3 DNA sequence: TGTGCCACCGGTTTTCCGGGAGTAGATGAGCAGTTCTTC.

The sample holds a few counts of this clonotype. The V gene is TRBV12-3 or TRBV12-4, the J gene TRBJ1-5, with 7 bases that match TRBD1. V shed 7 bases and J 1 base; nucleotides not matched to a gene: 10. The length of the CDR3 is 16 residues. CDR3 region: CASTHNRGGSNQPQHF. The CDR3 nucleotides are TGTGCCAGCACCCATAACAGGGGAGGGAGCAATCAGCCCCAGCATTTT.

This clonotype has just a few counts. This chain uses TRBV2 with TRBJ2-1; D perhaps matches TRBD1 (5 bases). V lost 5 bases to trimming and J lost 4 bases, with 15 bases between them. Germline values: CDR1 SNHLY, CDR2 FYNNEI. The CDR3 sequence is 15 residues long. This CDR3 reads CASSTGHYSYNEQFF. The CDR3 nucleotides read TGTGCCAGCAGTACCGGACACTATTCTTACAATGAGCAGTTCTTC.

This clonotype was counted a few times. The chain carries TRBV4-2 and TRBJ1-1; 9 nucleotides agree with TRBD1. The ends lost 3 bases at V and 5 bases at J; junction bases unmatched: 7. The CDR3 totals 15 residues. CDR1 is LGHNA and CDR2 is YNFKEQ in the germline V gene. CDR3 in amino acids: CASSHPGQGRTEAFF. As DNA, the CDR3 is TGTGCCAGCAGCCATCCCGGACAGGGGCGGACTGAAGCTTTCTTT.

The chain is built from TRBV6-1 and TRBJ2-5; perhaps D is TRBD1 or TRBD2 (5 bases each). Trimming took off 5 bases at V and 2 bases at J, with 15 bases between the two ends. Germline V gene lookup returns CDR1 MNHNS and CDR2 SASEGT. The CDR3 extends over 15 amino acids. In DNA, the CDR3 is TGTGCCAGCAGTATGTACGGGACGGGACAAGAGACCCAGTACTTC. It is translated as CASSMYGTGQETQYF.

The CDR3 region is CASSLVPGTYKGEQFF. DNA for the CDR3: TGTGCCAGCAGTTTAGTCCCGGGAACGTATAAGGGTGAGCAGTTCTTC. J is TRBJ2-1 and V is TRBV12-3 or TRBV12-4, with D perhaps TRBD2 (5 bases). V lost 1 base to trimming and J lost 9 bases, with 19 bases between them. The CDR3 spans 16 residues.

Points on this clonotype: A much larger clone lies one base from this, so it may be a read error. The rearrangement uses TRBV12-3 or TRBV12-4 and TRBJ2-3, with a tentative D call TRBD2 (6 bases). The V end was cut by 3 bases, the J end by 5 bases, with 18 bases between. This CDR3 region has 16 residues. The CDR3: CASSFGIAVTGDTQYF. Written as DNA, the CDR3 is TGTGCCAGCAGTTTTGGAATAGCGGTTACGGGAGATACGCAGTATTTT.

The genes are TRBV11-2 and TRBJ2-3; tentative D call: TRBD1 (6 bases). Germline-derived CDR1 and CDR2 are SGHAT and FQNNGV. V was clipped by 5 bases and J by 2 bases, with 14 bases between them. The CDR3 has 15 residues. CDR3 nucleotides: TGTGCCAGCAGCAAATTGACAGGAGTCACAGATACGCAGTATTTT. This codes for CASSKLTGVTDTQYF.

This clonotype was found a few times. The chain couples TRBV9 to TRBJ2-5; D is perhaps TRBD2 (6 bases). Looked up from germline, CDR1 is SGDLS and CDR2 is YYNGEE. Trimming pared 4 bases from V and 5 bases from J, leaving 18 bases between. The CDR3 contains 15 residues. DNA for the CDR3: TGTGCCAGCAGCCCCCAGGGCCGGGAGCGGGAGACCCAGTACTTC. Translating gives CASSPQGRERETQYF.

The sample holds many counts of this clonotype. This chain links TRBV5-1 with TRBJ1-6; tentatively, D is TRBD1 (6 bases). The germline V gene encodes CDR1 SGHRS and CDR2 YFSETQ. The CDR3 covers 16 residues. The ends were cut back, 0 bases at V and 10 bases at J, with 17 bases in the middle. The CDR3 region has the DNA TGCGCCAGCAGCTTGGGGGGGCGGGAGATCGTCTCACCCCTCCACTTT. Translated, it gives CASSLGGREIVSPLHF. Looking up the rest from reference TRBV5-1 and TRBJ1-6 gives the full variable domain: KAGVTQTPRYLIKTRGQQVTLSCSPISGHRSVSWYQQTPGQGLQFLFEYFSETQRNKGNFPGRFSGRQFSNSRSEMNVSTLELGDSALYLCASSLGGREIVSPLHFGNGTRLTVT.

This clonotype was found once. V and J are TRBV18 and TRBJ2-5, with a tentative D call TRBD1 (6 bases). The CDR3 extends over 15 amino acids. Per the germline V gene, CDR1 is KGHSH and CDR2 is LQKENI. Trimming pared 3 bases from V and 1 base from J, leaving 12 bases between. The DNA of the CDR3 is TGTGCCAGCTCACCTCGACAGGACAGCCAAGAGACCCAGTACTTC. Amino acids: CASSPRQDSQETQYF.

This clonotype was detected a few times. This rearrangement joins TRBV28 to TRBJ2-7; 9 positions agree with TRBD1. CDR3 length equals 15 residues. V was clipped by 6 bases and J by 0 bases; unmatched bases: 6. CDR1 is MDHEN and CDR2 is SYDVKM in the germline V gene. The CDR3 protein is CASRQQGAYSYEQYV. The CDR3 DNA follows: TGTGCCAGCAGACAACAGGGGGCTTACTCCTACGAGCAGTACGTC.

The chain joins TRBV12-5 to TRBJ2-1, with D possibly TRBD2 on 6 matching bases. CDR1 LGHNT and CDR2 FRNRAP come from the germline V gene. V was shortened by 3 bases and J by 8 bases, with 14 bases between the two germline ends. There are 14 residues in the CDR3. As DNA, the CDR3 is TGTGCTAGTGGTTTTGGAGTAGGGGAGGATGAGCAGTTCTTC. It is translated as CASGFGVGEDEQFF.

This clonotype has a count of ten or more. The CDR3 DNA follows: TGTGCCAGCAGCTTAGGGGGACTTTACGAGCAGTACTTC. Translating it yields CASSLGGLYEQYF. V gene TRBV7-6 combines with J gene TRBJ2-7; TRBD2 might be the D (6 bases). This CDR3 is 13 amino acids long. In germline, CDR1 is SGHVS, CDR2 FNYEAQ. V was cut by 1 base and J by 4 bases, with 8 bases left in between.

This clonotype showed up many times. The junction and the germline gene differ at one end; a read error may be behind it. This CDR3 reads CASSLAGGPYTGELFF. DNA for the CDR3: TGTGCCAGCAGTCTAGCGGGAGGGCCATATACCGGGGAGCTGTTTTTT. This chain uses TRBV12-3 or TRBV12-4 with TRBJ2-2; 12 positions agree with TRBD2. The CDR3 is made up of 16 amino acids.

This clonotype was counted ten times or more. The chain is built from TRBV29-1 and TRBJ2-7; 12 bases are shared with TRBD2. From germline, CDR1 is SQVTM and CDR2 ANQGSEA. Unmatched junction bases numbered 5, after V lost 5 bases and J lost 6 bases. This CDR3 has 13 residues. CDR3 region: CSVRTSGKIEQYF. As DNA, the CDR3 is TGCAGCGTTCGGACTAGCGGGAAGATCGAGCAGTACTTC.